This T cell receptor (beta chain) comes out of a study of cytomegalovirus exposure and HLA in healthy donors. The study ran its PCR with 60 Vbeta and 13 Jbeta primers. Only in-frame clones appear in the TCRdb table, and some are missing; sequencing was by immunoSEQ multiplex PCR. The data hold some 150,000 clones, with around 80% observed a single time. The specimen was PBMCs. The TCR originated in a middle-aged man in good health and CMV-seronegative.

DNA of the CDR3: TGCGCCAGCAGCTTGGGGTCGACAAATCAGCCCCAGCATTTT. It codes for CASSLGSTNQPQHF. The V call is TRBV5-1, the J call TRBJ1-5; no clear D. Per the germline V gene, CDR1 is SGHRS and CDR2 is YFSETQ. The length of the CDR3 is 14 residues. The germline V and J ends were trimmed by 0 bases and 4 bases, with 8 bases remaining between them.